This TCR beta chain was identified in a study of CD4 T cells in relation to SARS-CoV-2 and coronaviruses. Study-wide context: ViraFEST: roughly 9-day antigen culture of PBMCs, then TCR beta CDR3 sequencing.

The unexposed donors gave CD4+ T cells in about 2010-2019, prior to COVID-19. The cells were cultured for 10 days before CD4+ T cells were isolated. Some clones are missing from TCRdb's copy, which holds only in-frame ones; the method was immunoSEQ multiplex PCR. The repertoire consists of just under 20,000 clones, with approximately 82% occurring once and the leading ten covering approximately 11%. Points on this clone: What it binds is not known.

Sequencing was done on a sample of CD4+ T cells from PBMCs, cultured in vitro. This receptor was identified in a human donor in good health.

The CDR3 DNA sequence: TGTGCCAGCAGCCCGGACAGGGGCGGGGAGCAGTACTTC. Its translation: CASSPDRGGEQYF. The V call is TRBV11-2, the J call TRBJ2-7, with 9 bases lining up with TRBD1. The ends lost 5 bases at V and 7 bases at J; junction bases unmatched: 6. The CDR3 sequence is 13 residues long. The germline V gene has CDR1 SGHAT and CDR2 FQNNGV.